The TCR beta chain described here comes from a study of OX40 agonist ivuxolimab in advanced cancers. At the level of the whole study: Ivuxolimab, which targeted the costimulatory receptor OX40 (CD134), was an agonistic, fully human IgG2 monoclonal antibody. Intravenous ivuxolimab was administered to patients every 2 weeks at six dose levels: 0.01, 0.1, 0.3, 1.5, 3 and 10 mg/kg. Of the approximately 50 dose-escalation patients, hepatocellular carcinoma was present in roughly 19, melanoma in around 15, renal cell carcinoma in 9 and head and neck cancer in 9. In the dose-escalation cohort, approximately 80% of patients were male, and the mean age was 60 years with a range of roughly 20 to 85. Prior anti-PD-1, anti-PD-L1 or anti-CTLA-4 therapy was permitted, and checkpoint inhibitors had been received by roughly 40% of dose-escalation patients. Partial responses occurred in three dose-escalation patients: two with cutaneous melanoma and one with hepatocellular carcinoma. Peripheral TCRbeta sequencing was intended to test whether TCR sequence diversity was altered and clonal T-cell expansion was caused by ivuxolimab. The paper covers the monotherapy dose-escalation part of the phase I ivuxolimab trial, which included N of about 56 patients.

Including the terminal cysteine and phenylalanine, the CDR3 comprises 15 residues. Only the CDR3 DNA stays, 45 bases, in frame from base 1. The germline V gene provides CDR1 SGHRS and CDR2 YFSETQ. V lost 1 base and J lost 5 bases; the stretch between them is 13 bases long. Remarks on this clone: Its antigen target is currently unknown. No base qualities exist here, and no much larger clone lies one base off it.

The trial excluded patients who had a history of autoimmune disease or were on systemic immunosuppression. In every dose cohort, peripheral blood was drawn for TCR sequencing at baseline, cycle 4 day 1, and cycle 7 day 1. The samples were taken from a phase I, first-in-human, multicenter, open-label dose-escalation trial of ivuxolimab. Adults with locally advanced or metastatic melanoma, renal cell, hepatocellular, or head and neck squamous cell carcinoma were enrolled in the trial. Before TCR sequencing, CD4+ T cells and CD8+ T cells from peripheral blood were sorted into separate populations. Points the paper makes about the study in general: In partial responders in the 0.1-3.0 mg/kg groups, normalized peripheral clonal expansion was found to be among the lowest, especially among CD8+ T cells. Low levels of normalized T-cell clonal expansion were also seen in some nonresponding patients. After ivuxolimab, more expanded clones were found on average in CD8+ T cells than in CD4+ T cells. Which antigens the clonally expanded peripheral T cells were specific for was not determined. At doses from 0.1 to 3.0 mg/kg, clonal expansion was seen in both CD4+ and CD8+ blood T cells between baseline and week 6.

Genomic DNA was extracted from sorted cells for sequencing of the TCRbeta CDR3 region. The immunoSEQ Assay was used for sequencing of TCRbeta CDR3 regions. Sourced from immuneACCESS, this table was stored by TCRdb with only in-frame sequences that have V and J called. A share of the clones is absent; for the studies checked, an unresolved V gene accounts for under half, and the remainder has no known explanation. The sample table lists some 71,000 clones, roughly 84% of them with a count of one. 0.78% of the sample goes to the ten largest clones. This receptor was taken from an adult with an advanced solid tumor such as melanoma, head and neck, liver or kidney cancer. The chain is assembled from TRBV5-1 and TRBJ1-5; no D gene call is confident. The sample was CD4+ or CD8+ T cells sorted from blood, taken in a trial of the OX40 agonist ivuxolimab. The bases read TGCGCCAGCAGCTTGTTCGGGTCGCGGGATCAGCCCCAGCATTTT. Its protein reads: CASSLFGSRDQPQHF.